The source of this T cell receptor beta chain is a study of blood T cell repertoires in COVID-19. Whole-study context: PBMCs, B-cell-depleted T cells, or T cells were the source of the cDNA or gDNA that made up the material.

Living in roughly 25 US areas, the participants were between roughly 18 and 89 years of age. Membership in each cohort depended on participant-reported clinical history. Clones were sequenced by immunoSEQ multiplex PCR, and TCRdb holds only the in-frame ones, with some missing. This table holds about 280,000 clones, less than 95% found once. The V gene lost 3 bases and the J gene lost 0 bases, with 15 bases spanning the gap. Germline-derived CDR1 and CDR2 are SQVTM and ANQGSEA. The CDR3 has 15 residues. The clonotype comes from a man aged 35 to 55 who had been exposed to COVID-19. The gene calls are TRBV29-1 and TRBJ2-7; possibly TRBD2 for D (5 bases). Sequencing used PBMCs or T cells enriched from blood (not recorded which). The CDR3 loop reads CSVDTSGLDSYEQYF. The CDR3 nucleotides are TGCAGCGTTGATACAAGCGGTTTAGACTCCTACGAGCAGTACTTC.